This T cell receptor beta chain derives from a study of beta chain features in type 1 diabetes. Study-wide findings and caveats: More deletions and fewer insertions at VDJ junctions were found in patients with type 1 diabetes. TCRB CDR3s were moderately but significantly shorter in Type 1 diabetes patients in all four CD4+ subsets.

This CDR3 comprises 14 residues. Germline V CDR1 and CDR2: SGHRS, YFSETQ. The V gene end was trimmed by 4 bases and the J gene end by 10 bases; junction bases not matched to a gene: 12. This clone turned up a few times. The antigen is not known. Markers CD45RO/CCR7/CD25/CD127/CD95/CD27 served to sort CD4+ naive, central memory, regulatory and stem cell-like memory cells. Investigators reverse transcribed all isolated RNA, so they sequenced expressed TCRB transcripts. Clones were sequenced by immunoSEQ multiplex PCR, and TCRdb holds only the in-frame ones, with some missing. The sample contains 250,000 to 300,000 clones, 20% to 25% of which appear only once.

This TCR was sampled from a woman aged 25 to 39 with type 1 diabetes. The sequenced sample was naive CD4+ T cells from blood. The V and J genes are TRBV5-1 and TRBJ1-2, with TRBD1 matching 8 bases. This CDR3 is CASSRGQGRRNYTF. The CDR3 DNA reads TGCGCCAGCAGCCGCGGACAGGGCAGGAGAAACTACACCTTC.